This T cell receptor beta chain appears in the sequencing data of a study of T cells after yellow fever vaccination. Study-wide points: Repertoires obtained by FACS sorting could include abundant clonotypes that entered as contaminants from the bulk population.

CDR1 and CDR2 from the germline V gene are MNHEY and SVGAGI. The V segment lost 0 bases and the J segment 5 bases; nucleotides outside the gene matches: 9. The CDR3 is 16 amino acids. About this clonotype itself: The target antigen is unknown.

Universal primer sites and UMIs were introduced during 5'RACE template-switching synthesis of TCR cDNA. Via MiXCR, TCRdb re-called the 5' RACE reads, giving one row per CDR3 protein. This repertoire shows 200,000 to 300,000 distinct CDR3 sequences, less than 7.5% found once; its top ten account for around 1%. V is TRBV6-5 and J is TRBJ2-7; 8 bases match TRBD1. This sequence was found in a young man who received the YFV17D yellow fever vaccine. The specimen comprised CD4+ T cells sorted from PBMCs, sampled on the day of the yellow fever booster vaccination. The CDR3 sequence: CASSYSMGQGANEQYF. CDR3 in DNA: TGTGCCAGCAGTTACTCGATGGGGCAGGGGGCCAACGAGCAGTACTTC.